Sequencing of this T cell receptor (beta chain) was carried out in a study of blood T cell repertoires in COVID-19. Study overall: From the United States, Italy and Spain came samples of acute and convalescent COVID-19. From T cells, B-cell-depleted T cells, or PBMCs came the material, which was cDNA or gDNA.

Original data processing: Reference gene primer amplification gave nucleated cell count estimates. Some clones are missing from TCRdb's copy, which holds only in-frame ones; the method was immunoSEQ multiplex PCR. V and J calls plus clone size are reproduced from that table; the DNA served to infer D and trimming. The sample shows about 94,000 clones, 84% of them seen only once. Germline CDR1 and CDR2: SGHDT and YYEEEE. The V segment lost 4 bases and the J segment 4 bases; nucleotides outside the gene matches: 7. The CDR3 has 14 residues. This receptor was identified in a man in his 60s with acute or convalescent COVID-19. The chain employs TRBV5-6 and TRBJ1-2; 7 nucleotides match TRBD1. The sequenced sample was peripheral blood. CDR3: CASSEGQRLYGYTF. The CDR3 DNA is TGTGCCAGCAGCGAGGGACAGCGCCTCTATGGCTACACCTTC.